This T cell receptor beta chain was sequenced during a study of beta chain features in type 1 diabetes. This CDR3 contains 11 residues. CDR1 and CDR2 (germline): SQVTM, ANQGSEA. The V gene lost 4 bases and the J gene lost 8 bases, with 11 bases spanning the gap. This clone occurred a few times. Its antigen remains unknown. Sequenced material consisted of expressed TCRB transcripts (all of the isolated RNA was reverse transcribed). This table comes from immunoSEQ multiplex PCR, and its TCRdb copy is limited to in-frame clones, with some not included. Among 200,000 to 300,000 clones listed, 25% to 35% were seen once. Study-level findings and limits: A pattern of fewer insertions and more deletions at VDJ junctions was seen in type 1 diabetes patients.

The TCR sequence derives from a man aged 25-40 years in good health. Sequencing used central memory CD4+ T cells from blood. The chain employs TRBV29-1 and TRBJ1-1, with unresolved D. CDR3 nucleotide sequence: TGCAGCGTTGCGGACGGACGAGAAGCTTTCTTT. Residues: CSVADGREAFF.